Listed below are T cell receptor beta chains from one sample, sequenced in a study of T cell responses to AZD1222 COVID-19 vaccine. Profiling relied on immunoSEQ multiplex PCR, and the TCRdb table lists in-frame clones only, not all of them. The sample holds fewer than 130,000 clones, roughly 90% seen once. Sequencing used peripheral blood, obtained on day 0 of AZD1222 vaccination. The receptors shown here come from an adult in good health. Both conserved end residues are part of each CDR3. D genes are given only for firm matches. Clone size is stated in some rows and not others, as once, few, many or a class when expanded.

clone_size d_call j_call v_call cdr3_aa cdr3_nt
- TRBD1 TRBJ2-1 TRBV5-6 CASSLDRGPWNEQFF TGTGCCAGCAGCCTTGACAGGGGCCCGTGGAATGAGCAGTTCTTC
- - TRBJ2-1 TRBV18 CASSPSYYNEQFF TGTGCCAGCTCACCCTCATACTACAATGAGCAGTTCTTC
- - TRBJ2-2 TRBV6-5 CASSYSLGRNAGELFF TGTGCCAGCAGTTACTCGCTAGGGCGCAATGCCGGGGAGCTGTTTTTT
once - TRBJ1-2 TRBV27 CASSSRASGSYGYTF TGTGCCAGCAGTTCAAGGGCCTCTGGTTCCTATGGCTACACCTTC
- TRBD1 TRBJ1-1 TRBV13 CASSSNSDRVRGTEAFF TGTGCCAGCAGCTCGAACTCAGACAGGGTACGGGGCACTGAAGCTTTCTTT
- TRBD2 TRBJ2-1 TRBV10-3 CATAVLTQAGLIDNEQFF TGTGCCACCGCAGTCCTGACCCAAGCGGGACTAATCGACAATGAGCAGTTCTTC
- TRBD2 TRBJ2-7 TRBV4-3 CASSQDAAAGGIYEQYF TGCGCCAGCAGCCAAGATGCGGCGGCGGGGGGGATCTACGAGCAGTACTTC
- TRBD1 TRBJ2-7 TRBV5-1 CASSPETGNSYEQYF TGCGCCAGCAGCCCCGAGACAGGGAACTCCTACGAGCAGTACTTC
- - TRBJ2-2 TRBV3-1/TRBV3-2 CASSRAGYGELFF TGTGCCAGCAGCCGGGCAGGGTACGGGGAGCTGTTTTTT
- - TRBJ2-4 TRBV29-1 CSVLTAGRAAKNIQYF TGCAGCGTCCTCACGGCCGGGCGGGCGGCCAAAAACATTCAGTACTTC
- - TRBJ1-2 TRBV23-1 CASSDHRDPANYGYTF TGCGCCAGCAGTGATCACCGGGACCCAGCCAACTATGGCTACACCTTC
once - TRBJ1-3 TRBV6-5 CASSGQLSGNTIYF TGTGCCAGCAGCGGACAGCTCTCTGGAAACACCATATATTTT
- - TRBJ1-2 TRBV7-2 CASSLGASGAGGYTF TGTGCCAGCAGCTTAGGGGCCTCGGGGGCAGGAGGCTACACCTTC
once - TRBJ2-5 TRBV9 CASSIRDTGGQETQYF TGTGCCAGCAGCATCCGGGACACAGGAGGTCAAGAGACCCAGTACTTC
- - TRBJ2-7 TRBV7-2 CASSLRHRPYEQYF TGTGCCAGCAGCTTACGGCACAGACCCTACGAGCAGTACTTC
- - TRBJ1-1 TRBV2 CASSNHQVTEAFF TGTGCCAGCAGTAACCACCAGGTAACCGAAGCTTTCTTT